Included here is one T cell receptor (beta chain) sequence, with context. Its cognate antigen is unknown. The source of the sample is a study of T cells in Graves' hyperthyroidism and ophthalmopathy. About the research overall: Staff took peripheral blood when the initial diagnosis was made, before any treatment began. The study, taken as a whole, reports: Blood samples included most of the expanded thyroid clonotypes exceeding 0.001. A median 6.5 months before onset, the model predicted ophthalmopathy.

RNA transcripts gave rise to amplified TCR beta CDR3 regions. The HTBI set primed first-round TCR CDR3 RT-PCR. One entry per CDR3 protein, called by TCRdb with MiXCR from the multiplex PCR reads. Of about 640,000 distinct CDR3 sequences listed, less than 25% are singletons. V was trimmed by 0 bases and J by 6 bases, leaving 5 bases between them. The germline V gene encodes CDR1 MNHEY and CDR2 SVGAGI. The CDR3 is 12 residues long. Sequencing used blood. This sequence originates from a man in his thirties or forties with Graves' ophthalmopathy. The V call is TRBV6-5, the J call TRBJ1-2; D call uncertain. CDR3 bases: TGTGCCAGCAGTTACTCGATCAATGGCTACACCTTC. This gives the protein CASSYSINGYTF.